This TCR beta chain was sequenced during a study of Graves' ophthalmopathy and Graves' hyperthyroidism. The study amplified TCR beta CDR3 regions using RNA transcripts. The authors performed first-round RT-PCR with HTBI primers and then a second-round multiplex PCR. A single record per CDR3 protein comes from TCRdb applying MiXCR to the multiplex PCR reads. This table has approximately 17,000 distinct CDR3 sequences, 46% appearing once. Uncontrolled infections, other autoimmune diseases, pregnancy or lactation barred patients from enrollment. The evidence that diagnosis relied on was clinical symptoms, serum thyroxine, TRAb, thyroid ultrasound and orbital computed tomography. CDR1 and CDR2 (germline): MNHEY, SVGAGI. The ends were cut back, 2 bases at V and 4 bases at J, with 15 bases in the middle. CDR3 size: 15 residues. In the case of this clonotype: Its antigen remains unidentified.

Points from the study as a whole: Sensitivity of approximately 88% and specificity of around 80% were achieved when a 13-signature model separated ophthalmopathy from stable hyperthyroidism. Blood shared most expanded thyroid clonotypes above 0.001 frequency.

This clonotype originated in a woman aged 40 to 55 with stable Graves' hyperthyroidism. The V call is TRBV6-5, the J call TRBJ2-7; D assignment may be TRBD1 or TRBD2 (5 bases each). The specimen was peripheral blood. The CDR3 coding sequence is TGTGCCAGCAGTTACGCCTCCGAGGGGACGTACGAGCAGTACTTC. Amino acids: CASSYASEGTYEQYF.